These 8 T cell receptor beta chains were all obtained from the same sample, sequenced in a study of T cell changes during pregnancy in multiple sclerosis. Libraries were prepared by immunoSEQ multiplex PCR; TCRdb keeps only in-frame clonotypes and omits some of them. The table includes some 90,000 clones, around 90% detected once. The sequenced sample was peripheral blood, obtained in the first trimester of pregnancy. The receptors come from a female donor with multiple sclerosis, enrolled in a pregnancy study.

The rearrangement links TRBV30 to TRBJ1-1; 7 bases match TRBD1. Germline-derived CDR1 and CDR2 are GTSNPN and SVGIG (reference sequence). CDR3 length equals 15 residues. With 3 bases clipped from V and 0 bases from J, the junction kept 7 bases outside the gene matches. This CDR3 reads CAWRPPGQLNTEAFF. CDR3 bases: TGTGCCTGGAGGCCACCGGGACAGCTGAACACTGAAGCTTTCTTT.

V gene TRBV28 combines with J gene TRBJ1-5, with D hard to call. This CDR3 comprises 15 residues. Germline values: CDR1 MDHEN, CDR2 SYDVKM. The V and J ends lost 4 bases and 3 bases respectively, with 13 bases between them. CDR3 amino acids: CASSSMIADNQPQHF. The CDR3 region has the DNA TGTGCCAGCAGTTCCATGATAGCCGACAATCAGCCCCAGCATTTT.

The chain recombines TRBV7-6 with TRBJ1-1; D not resolved. There are 13 residues in the CDR3. Trimming left V 6 bases short and J 6 bases short, with 14 bases between. Germline CDR1 and CDR2: SGHVS and FNYEAQ. The DNA of the CDR3 is TGTGCCAGCAGTTCGCGGGTCGGACCTGAAGCTTTCTTT. Protein sequence: CASSSRVGPEAFF.

This clone was seen only a few times. The gene calls are TRBV19 and TRBJ2-7, with 7 bases that match TRBD2. Unmatched junction bases numbered 5, after V lost 5 bases and J lost 4 bases. Germline V gives CDR1 LNHDA, CDR2 SQIVND (reference sequence). CDR3 length: 13 amino acids. CDR3 residues: CASSAGRFYEQYF. The CDR3 DNA sequence: TGTGCCAGTAGTGCCGGGAGGTTTTACGAGCAGTACTTC.

The rearrangement links TRBV7-8 to TRBJ1-1; 7 positions agree with TRBD1. This CDR3 has 14 amino acids. In germline, CDR1 is SGHVS, CDR2 FQNEAQ. J was trimmed by 4 bases and V by 5 bases; bases with no gene match: 7. CDR3 nucleotide sequence: TGTGCCAGCAGCCGAATCGACAGGGTCACTGAAGCTTTCTTT. It translates to CASSRIDRVTEAFF.

This clone appeared once. The chain recombines TRBV7-9 with TRBJ1-1; a weak D match, TRBD1 (6 bases). V was shortened by 5 bases and J by 3 bases, with 13 bases between the two germline ends. Germline CDR1 SEHNR, CDR2 FQNEAQ (reference sequence). The CDR3 consists of 14 residues. CDR3 sequence: CASSQLGGDTEAFF. The CDR3 region has the DNA TGTGCCAGCAGCCAGTTAGGGGGGGACACTGAAGCTTTCTTT.

The rearrangement joins TRBV2 to TRBJ2-7; D might be TRBD1 (5 bases). This CDR3 has 13 amino acids. Germline V gene sequence: CDR1 SNHLY, CDR2 FYNNEI. Trimming took off 7 bases at V and 6 bases at J, with 16 bases between the two ends. CDR3 amino acids: CASIQGSIGEQYF. CDR3 in DNA: TGTGCCAGCATTCAGGGTTCCATCGGCGAGCAGTACTTC.

The chain links TRBV14 to TRBJ1-6, with 8 nucleotides matching TRBD1. This CDR3 has 15 amino acids. CDR1 and CDR2 (germline): SGHDN, FVKESK. Trimming took 4 bases from V and 7 from J; bases not matched to a gene: 6. CDR3 DNA sequence: TGTGCCAGCAGCCCTCGGGACAGGTTGAATTCACCCCTCCACTTT. It specifies CASSPRDRLNSPLHF. Together with reference TRBV14 and TRBJ1-6, the CDR3 gives the full variable domain: EAGVTQFPSHSVIEKGQTVTLRCDPISGHDNLYWYRRVMGKEIKFLLHFVKESKQDESGMPNNRFLAERTGGTYSTLKVQPAELEDSGVYFCASSPRDRLNSPLHFGNGTRLTVT.